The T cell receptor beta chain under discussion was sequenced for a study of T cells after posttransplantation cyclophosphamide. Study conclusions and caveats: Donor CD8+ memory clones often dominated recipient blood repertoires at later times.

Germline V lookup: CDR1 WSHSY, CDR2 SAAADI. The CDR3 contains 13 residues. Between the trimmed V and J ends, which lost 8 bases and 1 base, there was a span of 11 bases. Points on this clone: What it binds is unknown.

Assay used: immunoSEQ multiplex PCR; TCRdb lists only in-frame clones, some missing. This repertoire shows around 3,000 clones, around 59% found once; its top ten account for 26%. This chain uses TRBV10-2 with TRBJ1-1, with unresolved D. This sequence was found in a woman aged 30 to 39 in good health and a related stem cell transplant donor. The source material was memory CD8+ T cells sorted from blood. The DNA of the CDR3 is TGCGCCAGCGCTACTCGGGAGAACACTGAAGCTTTCTTT. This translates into CASATRENTEAFF.